Each of the 18 T cell receptor beta chains below was sequenced from the same sample in a study of monozygotic twins with inflammatory bowel disease. With the 5' RACE reads reprocessed, TCRdb shows one record per CDR3 protein and no DNA. The repertoire table contains approximately 400,000 distinct CDR3 sequences. Sequenced: blood. The receptors were sampled from a human donor with ulcerative colitis or Crohn's disease, or a healthy co-twin of an affected twin (not recorded which).

The rearrangement uses TRBV4-2 and TRBJ1-2; checking the TCRdb D call of TRBD1 is not possible without DNA. Germline V gives CDR1 LGHNA, CDR2 YNFKEQ. This CDR3 spans 16 amino acids. Here the CDR3 reads CASSQEFQGKVYGYTF.

This chain uses TRBV6-5 with TRBJ2-3; with no DNA, the TCRdb D assignment of TRBD2 cannot be verified. This CDR3 comprises 18 residues. The germline V gene encodes CDR1 MNHEY and CDR2 SVGAGI. CDR3: CASSYSHQSGGSTDTQYF.

The chain uses TRBV7-6 and TRBJ2-1; TCRdb proposes TRBD1, but this gene call is untestable without DNA. CDR1 is SGHVS and CDR2 is FNYEAQ in the germline V gene. This CDR3 has 15 residues. CDR3 protein: CASSLVDRGGNEQFF.

The chain joins TRBV7-9 to TRBJ1-1; TCRdb's D call of TRBD1 is untestable without DNA. CDR1 is SEHNR, CDR2 FQNEAQ, per germline (reference sequence). The CDR3 consists of 14 residues. CDR3 region: CASSRGGVNTEAFF.

The rearrangement joins TRBV7-2 to TRBJ1-6. The CDR3 is 14 amino acids. Germline lookup yields CDR1 SGHTA and CDR2 FQGNSA. This CDR3 reads CASSLAWVNSPLHF. The full variable domain, rest sourced from reference TRBV7-2 and TRBJ1-6, is GAGVSQSPSNKVTEKGKDVELRCDPISGHTALYWYRQSLGQGLEFLIYFQGNSAPDKSGLPSDRFSAERTGGSVSTLTIQRTQQEDSAVYLCASSLAWVNSPLHFGNGTRLTVT.

The V and J genes are TRBV4-1 and TRBJ1-5. The CDR3 spans 14 residues. CDR1 is MGHRA and CDR2 is YSYEKL in the germline V gene. CDR3: CASSHTVDNQPQHF.

CDR3 residues: CASSLYSLSYEQYF. This sequence joins TRBV27 and TRBJ2-7. This CDR3 has 14 amino acids. Germline values: CDR1 MNHEY, CDR2 SMNVEV (reference sequence).

The J gene is TRBJ1-1, the V gene TRBV19; TCRdb calls TRBD1, which cannot be checked without DNA. From germline, CDR1 is LNHDA and CDR2 SQIVND (reference sequence). The CDR3 extends over 13 amino acids. The CDR3 sequence: CASSVRENTEAFF.

The gene calls are TRBV7-9 and TRBJ2-1. The CDR3 runs to 13 residues. The germline V gene encodes CDR1 SEHNR and CDR2 FQNEAQ (reference sequence). This chain's CDR3 is CASSLVNDNEQFF.

The V gene is TRBV6-1, the J gene TRBJ1-5; lacking DNA, the TRBD1 call made by TCRdb goes unchecked. The CDR3 sequence is 17 residues long. CDR1 and CDR2 (germline): MNHNS, SASEGT. The CDR3 reads CASSMRGGKGSNQPQHF.

V usage is TRBV30 and J usage is TRBJ1-4; the TCRdb call, TRBD1, lacks DNA for checking. Germline assignment: CDR1 GTSNPN and CDR2 SVGIG (reference sequence). The CDR3 contains 15 residues. This CDR3 is CAWSLRDRDDEKLFF. Full variable domain (outside the CDR3, taken from reference TRBV30 and TRBJ1-4): SQTIHQWPATLVQPVGSPLSLECTVEGTSNPNLYWYRQAAGRGLQLLFYSVGIGQISSEVPQNLSASRPQDRQFILSSKKLLLSDSGFYLCAWSLRDRDDEKLFFGSGTQLSVL.

The chain joins TRBV12-3 or TRBV12-4 to TRBJ1-2. The CDR3 covers 14 residues. The CDR3 loop reads CASSLEGEVYGYTF.

V and J are TRBV24-1 and TRBJ2-3; without DNA, the TCRdb call of TRBD1 cannot be checked. Per germline, CDR1 KGHDR and CDR2 SFDVKD. The CDR3 runs to 13 residues. The CDR3 sequence is CATSDFGRDTQYF.

The rearrangement joins TRBV20-1 to TRBJ2-3; TCRdb names TRBD2, which stays unverified in the absence of DNA. Germline V lookup: CDR1 DFQATT, CDR2 SNEGSKA (reference sequence). The length of the CDR3 is 12 residues. The CDR3 is CSARTSWDTQYF.

The chain joins TRBV20-1 to TRBJ2-2; TCRdb returns TRBD2, unconfirmable since there is no DNA. Germline CDR1 and CDR2: DFQATT and SNEGSKA (reference sequence). This CDR3 contains 13 residues. The CDR3 sequence is CSARASGAGELFF.

The rearrangement joins TRBV6-5 to TRBJ2-1. CDR1 and CDR2 from the germline V gene are MNHEY and SVGAGI. The CDR3 covers 15 residues. CDR3 sequence: CASSYEDVSYNEQFF.

This chain links TRBV7-9 with TRBJ2-7; the TCRdb call, TRBD2, lacks DNA for checking. The CDR3 loop spans 15 amino acids. Germline V gene lookup returns CDR1 SEHNR and CDR2 FQNEAQ (reference sequence). The CDR3 region is CASSGSGGATYEQYF.

The chain employs TRBV24-1 and TRBJ2-1. Germline V gene lookup returns CDR1 KGHDR and CDR2 SFDVKD. The CDR3 runs 12 residues. This CDR3 is CATSDALGEQFF.